This T cell receptor (beta chain) was captured in a study of shared clonotypes between healthy human individuals (dated by TCRdb to 2019 to 2021). As for the study more broadly: The cohort comprised a couple of women and a few men aged 18 to 49 years. For each donor, three plates each were used for CD4 naive and CD4 memory, two plates were used for CD8 naive, and one plate was used for CD8 memory. The study deeply sequenced blood TCR repertoires of several healthy adults to estimate repertoire size and the extent of clonotype sharing between individuals. Per donor, leukapheresis produced somewhere between about 0.85 and 8.9 billion PBMCs. Different laboratories and diverse techniques were used to prepare libraries and sequence TCR repertoires, to increase sequencing depth and limit assay-specific biases.

V and J lose 5 bases and 0 bases, and a span of 17 bases separates them. Reading from cysteine to phenylalanine, the CDR3 counts 16 amino acids. Left in the record is the CDR3 DNA by itself, 48 bases read in frame from the first base. The germline V gene specifies KGHSH as CDR1 and LQKENI as CDR2. Concerning this clone itself: Its antigen is still unknown. Qualities for individual bases were not recorded, and no much larger clone is one base off.

Using the deep immunoSEQ assay, multiplex PCR amplified TCR CDR3 regions from genomic DNA. Extracted genomic DNA from each cell subset was spread evenly across all wells of several immunoSEQ 96-well plates, with each plate serving as a replicate. Each replicate PCR for sorted subsets received about 220 ng genomic DNA, equal to roughly 33,000 T cell genomes. Purified libraries were quantified with a Qubit 3.0 fluorometer, sized on a Bioanalyzer 2100, and re-quantified with the KAPA Library Quantification kit. Every immunoSEQ 96-well plate was sequenced on a dedicated single-read 150-cycle Illumina NextSeq 550 flow cell. As for how the authors treated the data: Because the immunoSEQ output included only junctional sequences and no quality scores, the filtering could not be the same as the filtering used for full-length reads. Sequences were annotated with PyIR, a Python wrapper for IgBLAST v1.9, using IMGT germline references to assign V/J genes and CDR3. Reads were removed for weak V/J assignments (E-value above 1e-6), missing CDR3, stop codons, out-of-frame junctions, or ambiguous translated residues. V3J clonotypes were defined as sequences sharing an identical inferred V gene, J gene, and CDR3 amino acid sequence. To compute the percentage overlap between repertoires, the number of shared unique clonotypes was divided by the size of the smaller repertoire. Repertoire richness was assessed with RTK rarefaction, the Chao1 estimator, and Recon v2.1 estimates of unobserved clonotypes. Generation probabilities for all TCRbeta clonotypes obtained by the gDNA method from a few donors were computed using OLGA. TCRdb limited this immuneACCESS table to in-frame rearrangements with V and J called. A share of clones is missing; checked studies link under half to unresolved V genes, and the rest is unexplained. V, J and clone size were drawn from that table, and D and trimming were deduced from the DNA. A total of hundreds of thousands of clones appear in this sample, about 98% of them only once. The ten largest account for 0.3% to 0.35% of the sample.

CD8 naive samples were obtained by positive selection for CCR7 among CD45RO-negative cells, yielding a CD45RA+CCR7+ population from which TemRA cells were excluded. Healthy HIV-negative adults with no recently reported acute infections or vaccinations were included as donors. Every donor was a Caucasian adult residing in Nashville, Tennessee, USA. After blood collection by leukapheresis, PBMCs were isolated using Ficoll-Histopaque density gradient centrifugation and then cryopreserved in the vapor phase of liquid nitrogen. Analytical flow cytometry was used to check the purity and quantity of every magnetically sorted T cell population. Genomic DNA was isolated from each sorted fraction and quantified by UV absorbance on a Nanodrop 2000c. The research as a whole found: Compared with non-shared clonotypes, clonotypes shared by all four sorted-subset donors had higher generation probabilities. Rarefaction of sorted-subset datasets indicated incomplete sequencing despite the large sequencing depth. Sampling was restricted to blood, and TCR repertoires in tissues likely differ from the TCR repertoires found in blood. Larger estimated clonotype richness was generally found for naive subsets than for memory subsets. Sharing across four donors was observed for approximately 5% of naive CD4, around 3.5% of naive CD8, around 2.5% of memory CD4, and around 0.4% of memory CD8 clonotypes. Pairwise subsampling led to the expectation that sequencing depth would affect the degree of clonotype sharing among donors. Because the study included only a small number of donors, the genetic and exposure-history diversity represented was limited.

The TCR comes from a man aged 25 to 40 in good health. Material for sequencing was naive CD8+ T cells sorted from blood. Sample cell subset or site, as interpreted from the label and publication: CD45RA+CCR7+. The rearranged chain carries TRBV18 and TRBJ2-7; matching of 6 bases hints at TRBD2 as the D gene. The sequenced DNA: TGTGCCAGCTCAAAGAACCCGGGACTTAACTCCTACGAGCAGTACTTC. This is translated as CASSKNPGLNSYEQYF.